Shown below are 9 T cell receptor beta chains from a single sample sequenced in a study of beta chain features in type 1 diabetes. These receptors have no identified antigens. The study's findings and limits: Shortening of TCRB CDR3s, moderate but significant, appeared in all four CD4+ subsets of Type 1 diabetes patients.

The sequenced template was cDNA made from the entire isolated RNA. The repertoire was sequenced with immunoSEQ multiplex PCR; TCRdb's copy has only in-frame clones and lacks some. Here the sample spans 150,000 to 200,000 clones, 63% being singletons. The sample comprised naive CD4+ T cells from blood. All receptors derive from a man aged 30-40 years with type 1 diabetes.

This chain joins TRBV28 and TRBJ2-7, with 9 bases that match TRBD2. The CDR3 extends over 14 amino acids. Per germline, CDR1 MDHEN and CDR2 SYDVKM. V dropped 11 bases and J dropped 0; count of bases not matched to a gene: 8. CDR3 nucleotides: TGTGCCCTGGCAAGCGGGGGGCCCTCCTACGAGCAGTACTTC. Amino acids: CALASGGPSYEQYF.

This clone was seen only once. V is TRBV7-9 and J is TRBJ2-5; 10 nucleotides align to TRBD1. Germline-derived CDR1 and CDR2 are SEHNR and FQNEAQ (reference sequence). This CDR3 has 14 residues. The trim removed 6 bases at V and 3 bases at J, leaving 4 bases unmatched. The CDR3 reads CASRIGTGEETQYF. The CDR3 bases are TGTGCCAGCAGGATCGGGACAGGGGAAGAGACCCAGTACTTC.

The CDR3 DNA follows: TGCAGCGGTCGACAGGGAAACACAGATACGCAGTATTTT. Amino acid sequence: CSGRQGNTDTQYF. The rearrangement joins TRBV29-1 to TRBJ2-3, with TRBD1 matching 7 bases. The CDR3 spans 13 residues. V shed 7 bases and J 2 bases; nucleotides not matched to a gene: 6. Germline CDR1 SQVTM, CDR2 ANQGSEA.

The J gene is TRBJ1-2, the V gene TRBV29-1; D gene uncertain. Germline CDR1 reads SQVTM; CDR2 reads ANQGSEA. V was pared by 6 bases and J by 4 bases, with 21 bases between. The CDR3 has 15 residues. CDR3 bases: TGCAGCGTCACGGGTTTACCGACCCGGCGCTATGGCTACACCTTC. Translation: CSVTGLPTRRYGYTF.

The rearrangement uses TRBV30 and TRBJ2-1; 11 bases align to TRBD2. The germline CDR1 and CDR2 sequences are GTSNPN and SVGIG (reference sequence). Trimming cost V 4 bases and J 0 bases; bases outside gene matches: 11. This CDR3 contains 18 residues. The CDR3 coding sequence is TGTGCCTGGACACTAGCGGGGGACCCACCTAGCTCCTACAATGAGCAGTTCTTC. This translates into CAWTLAGDPPSSYNEQFF.

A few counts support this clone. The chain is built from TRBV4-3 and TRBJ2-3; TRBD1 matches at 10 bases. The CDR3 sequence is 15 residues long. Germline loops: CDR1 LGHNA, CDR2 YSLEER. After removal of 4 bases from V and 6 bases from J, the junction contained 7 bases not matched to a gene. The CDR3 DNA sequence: TGCGCCAGCAGCCCCCGACAGGGGGCGGGCGATACGCAGTATTTT. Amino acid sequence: CASSPRQGAGDTQYF.

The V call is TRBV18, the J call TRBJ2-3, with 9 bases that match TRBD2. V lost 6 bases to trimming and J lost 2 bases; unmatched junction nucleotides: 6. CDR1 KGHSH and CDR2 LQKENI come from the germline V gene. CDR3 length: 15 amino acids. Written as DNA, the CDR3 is TGTGCCAGCTCCGAACGGACTAGCGTCACAGATACGCAGTATTTT. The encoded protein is CASSERTSVTDTQYF.

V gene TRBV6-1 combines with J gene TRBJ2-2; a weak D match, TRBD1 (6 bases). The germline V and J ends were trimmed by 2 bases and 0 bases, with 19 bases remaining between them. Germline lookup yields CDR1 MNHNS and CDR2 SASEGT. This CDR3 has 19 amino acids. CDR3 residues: CASSELYRGQSSNTGELFF. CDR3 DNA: TGTGCCAGCAGTGAATTGTATCGGGGACAATCATCGAACACCGGGGAGCTGTTTTTT.

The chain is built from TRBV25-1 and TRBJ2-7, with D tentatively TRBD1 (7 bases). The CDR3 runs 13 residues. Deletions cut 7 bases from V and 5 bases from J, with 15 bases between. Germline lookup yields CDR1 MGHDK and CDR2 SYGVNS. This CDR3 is CASTRDSPHEQYF. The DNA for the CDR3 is TGTGCCAGCACGCGGGACAGCCCCCACGAGCAGTACTTC.